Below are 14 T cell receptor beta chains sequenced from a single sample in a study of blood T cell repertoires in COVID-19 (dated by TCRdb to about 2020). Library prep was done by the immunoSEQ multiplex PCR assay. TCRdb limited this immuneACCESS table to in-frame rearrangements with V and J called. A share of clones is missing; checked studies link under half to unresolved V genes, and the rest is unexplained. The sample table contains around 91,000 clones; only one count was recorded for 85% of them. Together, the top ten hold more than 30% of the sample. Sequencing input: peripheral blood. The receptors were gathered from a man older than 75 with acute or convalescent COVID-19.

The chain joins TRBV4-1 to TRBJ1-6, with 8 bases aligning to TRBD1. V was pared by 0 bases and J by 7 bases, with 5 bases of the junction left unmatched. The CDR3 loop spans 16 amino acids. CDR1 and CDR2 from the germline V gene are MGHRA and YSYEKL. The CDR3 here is CASSQEGTGGNSPLHF. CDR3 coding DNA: TGCGCCAGCAGCCAAGAAGGCACAGGGGGGAATTCACCCCTCCACTTT.

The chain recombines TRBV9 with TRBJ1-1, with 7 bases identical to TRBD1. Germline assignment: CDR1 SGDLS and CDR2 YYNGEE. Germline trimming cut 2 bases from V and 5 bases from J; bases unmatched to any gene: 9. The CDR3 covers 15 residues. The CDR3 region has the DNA TGTGCCAGCAGCGTTCATCCAGGGGGAACGACTGAAGCTTTCTTT. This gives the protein CASSVHPGGTTEAFF.

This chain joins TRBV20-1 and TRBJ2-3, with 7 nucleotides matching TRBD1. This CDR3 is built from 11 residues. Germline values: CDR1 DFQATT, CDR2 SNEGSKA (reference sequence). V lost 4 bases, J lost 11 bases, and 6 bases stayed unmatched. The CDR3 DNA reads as TGCAGTGCTACCTGGGACAGAGAGCAGTATTTT. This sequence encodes CSATWDREQYF.

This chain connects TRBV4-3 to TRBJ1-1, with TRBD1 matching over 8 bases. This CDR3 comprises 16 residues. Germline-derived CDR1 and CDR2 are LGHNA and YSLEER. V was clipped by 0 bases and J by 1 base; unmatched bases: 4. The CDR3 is CASSQEGTGRNTEAFF. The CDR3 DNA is TGCGCCAGCAGCCAAGAAGGGACAGGACGGAACACTGAAGCTTTCTTT.

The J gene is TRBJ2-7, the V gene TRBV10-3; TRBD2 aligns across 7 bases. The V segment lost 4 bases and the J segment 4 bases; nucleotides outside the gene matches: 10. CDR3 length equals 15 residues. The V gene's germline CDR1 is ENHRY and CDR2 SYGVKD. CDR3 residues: CAISGEAGAFYEQYF. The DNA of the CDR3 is TGTGCCATCAGTGGAGAGGCGGGAGCGTTTTACGAGCAGTACTTC.

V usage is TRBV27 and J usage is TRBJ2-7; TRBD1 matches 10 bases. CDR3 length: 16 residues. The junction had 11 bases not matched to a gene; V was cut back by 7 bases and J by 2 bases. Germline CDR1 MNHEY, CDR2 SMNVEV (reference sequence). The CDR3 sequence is CASKPPGTGETYEQYF. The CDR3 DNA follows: TGTGCCAGCAAACCCCCCGGGACAGGGGAGACCTACGAGCAGTACTTC.

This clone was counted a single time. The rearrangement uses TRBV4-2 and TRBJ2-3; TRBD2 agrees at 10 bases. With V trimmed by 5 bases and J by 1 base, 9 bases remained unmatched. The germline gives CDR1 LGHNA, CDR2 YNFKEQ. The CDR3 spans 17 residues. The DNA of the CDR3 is TGTGCCAGCAGCGTAAGATCCGGGACTAGCGGCACAGATACGCAGTATTTT. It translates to CASSVRSGTSGTDTQYF.

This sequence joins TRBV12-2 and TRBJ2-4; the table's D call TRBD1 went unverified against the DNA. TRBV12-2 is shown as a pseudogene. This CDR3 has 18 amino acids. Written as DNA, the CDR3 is TGTGCAAGTCGCCCTAGCTCCCAGGGGGCGAGGGCCAAAAACATTCAGTACTTC. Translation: CASRPSSQGARAKNIQYF.

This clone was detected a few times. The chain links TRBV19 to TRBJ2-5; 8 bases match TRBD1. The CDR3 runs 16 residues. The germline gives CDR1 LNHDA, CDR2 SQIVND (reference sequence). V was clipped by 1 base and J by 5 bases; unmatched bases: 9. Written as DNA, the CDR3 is TGTGCCAGTAGTATAGGATCCGCAGGGGGCGATGAGACCCAGTACTTC. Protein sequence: CASSIGSAGGDETQYF. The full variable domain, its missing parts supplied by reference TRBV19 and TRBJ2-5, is DGGITQSPKYLFRKEGQNVTLSCEQNLNHDAMYWYRQDPGQGLRLIYYSQIVNDFQKGDIAEGYSVSREKKESFPLTVTSAQKNPTAFYLCASSIGSAGGDETQYFGPGTRLLVL.

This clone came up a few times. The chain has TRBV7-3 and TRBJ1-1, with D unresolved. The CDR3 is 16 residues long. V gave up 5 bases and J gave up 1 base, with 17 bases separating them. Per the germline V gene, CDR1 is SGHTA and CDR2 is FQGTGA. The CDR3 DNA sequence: TGTGCCAGCAGCCCTAATGGTGCAGGCAGGAACACTGAAGCTTTCTTT. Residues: CASSPNGAGRNTEAFF.

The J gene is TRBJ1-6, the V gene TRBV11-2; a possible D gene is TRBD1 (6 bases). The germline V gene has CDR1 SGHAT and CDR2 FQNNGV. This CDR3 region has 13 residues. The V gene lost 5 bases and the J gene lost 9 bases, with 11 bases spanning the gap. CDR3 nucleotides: TGTGCCAGCAGCATACAGGGTCTTTCACCCCTCCACTTT. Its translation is CASSIQGLSPLHF. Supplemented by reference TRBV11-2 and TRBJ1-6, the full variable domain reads EAGVAQSPRYKIIEKRQSVAFWCNPISGHATLYWYQQILGQGPKLLIQFQNNGVVDDSQLPKDRFSAERLKGVDSTLKIQPAKLEDSAVYLCASSIQGLSPLHFGNGTRLTVT.

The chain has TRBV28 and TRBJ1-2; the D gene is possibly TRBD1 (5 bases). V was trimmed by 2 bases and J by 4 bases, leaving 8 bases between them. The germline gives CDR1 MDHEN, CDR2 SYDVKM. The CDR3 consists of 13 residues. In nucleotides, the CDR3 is TGTGCCAGCAGTTTAGGAGGGGCCTATGGCTACACCTTC. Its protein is CASSLGGAYGYTF.

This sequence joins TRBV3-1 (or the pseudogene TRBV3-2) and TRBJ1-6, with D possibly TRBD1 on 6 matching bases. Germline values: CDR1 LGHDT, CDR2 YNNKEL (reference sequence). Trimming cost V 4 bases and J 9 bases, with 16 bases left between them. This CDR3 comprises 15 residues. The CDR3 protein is CASSPPGHSGSPLHF. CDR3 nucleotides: TGTGCCAGCAGCCCTCCGGGACACTCCGGTTCACCCCTCCACTTT.

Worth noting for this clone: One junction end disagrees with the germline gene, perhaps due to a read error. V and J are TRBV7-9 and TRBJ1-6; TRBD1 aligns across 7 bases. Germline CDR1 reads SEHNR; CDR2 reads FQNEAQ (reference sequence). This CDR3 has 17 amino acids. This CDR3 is CASSAPAGGSFNSPLHF. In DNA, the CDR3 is TGTGCCAGCAGCGCCCCGGCAGGGGGGTCCTTTAATTCACCCCTCCACTTT.